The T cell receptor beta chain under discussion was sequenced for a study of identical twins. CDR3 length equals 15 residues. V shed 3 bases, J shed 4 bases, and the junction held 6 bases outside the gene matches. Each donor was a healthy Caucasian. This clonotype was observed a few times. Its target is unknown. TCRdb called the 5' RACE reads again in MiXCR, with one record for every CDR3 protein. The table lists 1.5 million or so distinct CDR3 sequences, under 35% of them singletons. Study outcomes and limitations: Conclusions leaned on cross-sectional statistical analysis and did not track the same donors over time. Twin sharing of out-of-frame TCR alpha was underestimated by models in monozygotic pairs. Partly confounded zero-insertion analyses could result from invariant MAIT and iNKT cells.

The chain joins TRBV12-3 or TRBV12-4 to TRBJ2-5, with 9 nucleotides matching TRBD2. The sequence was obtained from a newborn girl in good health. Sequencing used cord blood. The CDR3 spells CASSFMGLARETQYF. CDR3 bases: TGTGCCAGCAGTTTCATGGGACTAGCCCGAGAGACCCAGTACTTC.